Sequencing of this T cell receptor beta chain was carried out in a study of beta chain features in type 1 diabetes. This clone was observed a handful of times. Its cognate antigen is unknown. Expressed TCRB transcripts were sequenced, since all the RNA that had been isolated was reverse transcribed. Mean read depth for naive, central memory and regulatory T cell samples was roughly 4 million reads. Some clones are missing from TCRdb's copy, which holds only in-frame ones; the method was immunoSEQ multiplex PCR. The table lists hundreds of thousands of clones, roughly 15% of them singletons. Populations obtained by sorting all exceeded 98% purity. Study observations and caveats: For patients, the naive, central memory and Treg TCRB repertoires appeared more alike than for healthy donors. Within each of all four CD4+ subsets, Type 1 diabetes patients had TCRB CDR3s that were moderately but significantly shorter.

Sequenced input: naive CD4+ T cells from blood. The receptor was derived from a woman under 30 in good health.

This CDR3 is CASSHRLGQAKSTDTQYF. DNA for the CDR3: TGTGCCAGCAGTCATCGCCTTGGACAGGCCAAAAGCACAGATACGCAGTATTTT. The V and J genes are TRBV27 and TRBJ2-3; TRBD1 aligns across 7 bases. The V gene end was trimmed by 5 bases and the J gene end by 0 bases; junction bases not matched to a gene: 14. This CDR3 comprises 18 residues. Germline CDR1 is MNHEY and CDR2 is SMNVEV (reference sequence).